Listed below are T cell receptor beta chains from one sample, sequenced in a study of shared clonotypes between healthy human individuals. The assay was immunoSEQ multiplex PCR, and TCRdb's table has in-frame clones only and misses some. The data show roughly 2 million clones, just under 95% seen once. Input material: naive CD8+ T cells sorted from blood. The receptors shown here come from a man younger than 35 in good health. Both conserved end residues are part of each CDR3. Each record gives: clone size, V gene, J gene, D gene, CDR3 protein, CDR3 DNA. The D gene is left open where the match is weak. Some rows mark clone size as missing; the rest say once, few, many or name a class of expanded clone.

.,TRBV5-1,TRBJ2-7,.,CASSLDWSYEQYF,TGCGCCAGCAGCTTGGATTGGTCCTACGAGCAGTACTTC
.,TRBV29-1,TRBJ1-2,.,CSARDTEVYGYTF,TGCAGCGCCCGGGACACGGAGGTCTATGGCTACACCTTC
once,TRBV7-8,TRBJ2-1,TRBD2,CASSLELAGGPHYNEQFF,TGTGCCAGCAGCTTAGAACTAGCGGGAGGGCCCCACTACAATGAGCAGTTCTTC
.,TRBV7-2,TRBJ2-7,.,CASSFLGSSYEQYF,TGTGCCAGCAGCTTTTTGGGGAGCTCCTACGAGCAGTACTTC
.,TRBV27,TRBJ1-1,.,CASSLGAGENTEAFF,TGTGCCAGCAGTTTAGGGGCAGGGGAGAACACTGAAGCTTTCTTT
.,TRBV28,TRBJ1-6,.,CASSFFGESSYNSPLHF,TGTGCCAGCAGTTTTTTCGGGGAGAGCTCCTATAATTCACCCCTCCACTTT
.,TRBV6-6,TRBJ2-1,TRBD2,CASSRTSGDSYNEQFF,TGTGCCAGCAGCAGGACTAGCGGGGACTCCTACAATGAGCAGTTCTTC
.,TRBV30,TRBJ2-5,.,CAWSGLVLETQYF,TGTGCCTGGAGTGGACTAGTATTAGAGACCCAGTACTTC
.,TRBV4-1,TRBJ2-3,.,CASSQIQSTDTQYF,TGCGCCAGCAGCCAAATACAGAGCACAGATACGCAGTATTTT
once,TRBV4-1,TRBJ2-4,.,CASSRVSGGDIQYF,TGCGCCAGCAGCCGAGTTAGCGGAGGAGACATTCAGTACTTC
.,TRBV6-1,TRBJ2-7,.,CASSVGQDTYEQYF,TGTGCCAGCAGCGTCGGACAAGATACCTACGAGCAGTACTTC
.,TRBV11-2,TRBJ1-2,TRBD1,CASSSSTGTGYGYTF,TGTGCCAGCAGCTCTTCGACAGGGACGGGCTATGGCTACACCTTC
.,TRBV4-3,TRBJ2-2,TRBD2,CASSQAASGSAGELFF,TGCGCCAGCAGCCAAGCGGCTAGCGGGTCGGCCGGGGAGCTGTTTTTT
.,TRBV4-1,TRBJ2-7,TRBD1,CASSLSGGSVSYEQYF,TGCGCCAGCAGCCTTTCAGGGGGCAGCGTCTCCTACGAGCAGTACTTC
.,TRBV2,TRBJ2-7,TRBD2,CASSLAGETYEQYF,TGTGCCAGCAGTCTAGCGGGGGAGACCTACGAGCAGTACTTC
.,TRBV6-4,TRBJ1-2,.,CASSDQGGGYTF,TGTGCCAGCAGTGACCAGGGTGGTGGCTACACCTTC